The 15 T cell receptor beta chains below come from one sample, sequenced in a study of shared clonotypes between healthy human individuals. Clones were read by immunoSEQ multiplex PCR, and TCRdb kept only the in-frame ones, dropping some. In the table there are roughly 380,000 clones, approximately 97% of which are singletons. The sequencing input was memory CD8+ T cells sorted from blood. The sample's subset: CD45RO+ cells pooled with CCR7-negative TemRA cells. The receptors shown here come from a man aged 25 to 45 in good health.

Concerning this clone: The same CDR3 arises from other DNA sequences in this sample as well. The V and J genes are TRBV11-2 and TRBJ2-7; D not resolved. Germline CDR1 SGHAT, CDR2 FQNNGV. The CDR3 spans 12 residues. V was pared by 5 bases and J by 3 bases, with 8 bases between. The CDR3 nucleotides are TGTGCCAGCAGCCTAGGTGACTACGAGCAGTACTTC. This sequence encodes CASSLGDYEQYF.

Written as DNA, the CDR3 is TGCGCCAGCAGCCAAGCTTCGCGGCAGGGAGGGACTGAAGCTTTCTTT. Translation: CASSQASRQGGTEAFF. This sequence joins TRBV4-1 and TRBJ1-1; TRBD1 is a possible D gene (5 bases). The CDR3 runs to 16 residues. Germline values: CDR1 MGHRA, CDR2 YSYEKL. Trimming cost V 1 base and J 5 bases, with 17 bases left between them.

This chain uses TRBV27 with TRBJ2-5; D remains unclear. The V gene's germline CDR1 is MNHEY and CDR2 SMNVEV (reference sequence). The CDR3 loop spans 13 amino acids. V was pared by 5 bases and J by 1 base, with 8 bases between. The CDR3 DNA sequence: TGTGCCAGCAGTCGGGCAGCCCAAGAGACCCAGTACTTC. It specifies CASSRAAQETQYF.

This sequence joins TRBV19 and TRBJ2-7, with TRBD2 identical over 12 bases. The CDR3 totals 16 residues. The germline CDR1 and CDR2 sequences are LNHDA and SQIVND (reference sequence). The junction had 4 bases not matched to a gene; V was cut back by 3 bases and J by 1 base. CDR3 protein: CASSIAGTSGSYEQYF. DNA of the CDR3: TGTGCCAGTAGTATCGCCGGGACTAGCGGGTCCTACGAGCAGTACTTC. Variable domain in full (rest from reference TRBV19 and TRBJ2-7): DGGITQSPKYLFRKEGQNVTLSCEQNLNHDAMYWYRQDPGQGLRLIYYSQIVNDFQKGDIAEGYSVSREKKESFPLTVTSAQKNPTAFYLCASSIAGTSGSYEQYFGPGTRLTVT.

The rearrangement links TRBV4-2 to TRBJ2-1; TRBD2 aligns across 12 bases. The CDR3 has 15 residues. Germline CDR1 and CDR2: LGHNA and YNFKEQ. V dropped 4 bases and J dropped 8; count of bases not matched to a gene: 6. The chain's CDR3 is CASSLGLAGRDEQFF. The CDR3 coding sequence is TGTGCCAGCAGCCTGGGACTAGCGGGTAGGGATGAGCAGTTCTTC.

The V call is TRBV7-9, the J call TRBJ2-1; D gene uncertain. The CDR3 totals 15 residues. Germline CDR1 is SEHNR and CDR2 is FQNEAQ (reference sequence). Trimming pared 7 bases from V and 6 bases from J, leaving 19 bases between. Written as DNA, the CDR3 is TGTGCCAGCACCCCTTTGGGATTCGAGACCAATGAGCAGTTCTTC. It specifies CASTPLGFETNEQFF.

The chain carries TRBV29-1 and TRBJ1-1; maybe TRBD1 (5 bases). CDR3 length equals 12 residues. Between the trimmed V and J ends, which lost 4 bases and 8 bases, there was a span of 14 bases. Germline assignment: CDR1 SQVTM and CDR2 ANQGSEA. The CDR3 protein is CSVVRIGGEAFF. CDR3 nucleotides: TGCAGCGTTGTGAGGATTGGGGGGGAAGCTTTCTTT. Using reference TRBV29-1 and TRBJ1-1 for the parts outside the CDR3, the full variable domain is SAVISQKPSRDICQRGTSLTIQCQVDSQVTMMFWYRQQPGQSLTLIATANQGSEATYESGFVIDKFPISRPNLTFSTLTVSNMSPEDSSIYLCSVVRIGGEAFFGQGTRLTVV.

The CDR3 protein is CASSRQGGNSPLHF. The CDR3 DNA sequence: TGTGCCAGCAGTCGACAGGGAGGGAATTCACCCCTCCACTTT. The chain is built from TRBV2 and TRBJ1-6; TRBD1 agrees at 7 bases. Germline trimming cut 5 bases from V and 7 bases from J; bases unmatched to any gene: 5. The CDR3 is 14 residues long. Germline V lookup: CDR1 SNHLY, CDR2 FYNNEI.

This chain uses TRBV4-1 with TRBJ1-5, with D uncertain. Per the germline V gene, CDR1 is MGHRA and CDR2 is YSYEKL. This CDR3 has 15 amino acids. Trimming took off 0 bases at V and 7 bases at J, with 13 bases between the two ends. The CDR3 region is CASSQDFKSLQPQHF. CDR3 sequence (DNA): TGCGCCAGCAGCCAAGATTTCAAGAGTTTACAGCCCCAGCATTTT.

The V call is TRBV5-1, the J call TRBJ2-5; D gene unclear. The germline V gene encodes CDR1 SGHRS and CDR2 YFSETQ. V dropped 1 base and J dropped 1 base, with 11 bases sitting between them. This CDR3 contains 15 residues. The CDR3 nucleotides read TGCGCCAGCAGCTTGTACACACATTCCCAAGAGACCCAGTACTTC. It encodes CASSLYTHSQETQYF.

This chain connects TRBV6-5 to TRBJ2-7; TRBD1 agrees at 7 bases. Germline-derived CDR1 and CDR2 are MNHEY and SVGAGI. Trimming cost V 6 bases and J 2 bases; bases outside gene matches: 4. The CDR3 has 13 amino acids. The CDR3 bases are TGTGCCAGCAGAGAACAGGGGACCTACGAGCAGTACTTC. It yields the protein CASREQGTYEQYF.

The gene calls are TRBV4-1 and TRBJ2-6, with TRBD2 matching over 7 bases. The J segment lost 2 bases and the V segment lost 4 bases, leaving 14 bases of the junction unmatched. Germline V gene lookup returns CDR1 MGHRA and CDR2 YSYEKL. This CDR3 has 19 amino acids. The CDR3 region is CASSLSIPAGRPGANVLTF. CDR3 coding DNA: TGCGCCAGCAGCCTTTCAATACCAGCGGGAAGGCCTGGGGCCAACGTCCTGACTTTC.

The gene calls are TRBV25-1 and TRBJ1-1; TRBD1 agrees at 8 bases. The CDR3 extends over 13 amino acids. CDR1 and CDR2 from the germline V gene are MGHDK and SYGVNS. Germline trimming cut 3 bases from V and 4 bases from J; bases unmatched to any gene: 1. The CDR3 coding sequence is TGTGCCAGCAGTGACAGGGGGCGCACTGAAGCTTTCTTT. Its translation: CASSDRGRTEAFF. The entire variable domain, with the rest obtained from reference TRBV25-1 and TRBJ1-1, is as follows: EADIYQTPRYLVIGTGKKITLECSQTMGHDKMYWYQQDPGMELHLIHYSYGVNSTEKGDLSSESTVSRIRTEHFPLTLESARPSHTSQYLCASSDRGRTEAFFGQGTRLTVV.

The rearrangement uses TRBV6-1 and TRBJ2-5, with D possibly being TRBD1 (5 bases). CDR3 length equals 16 residues. From germline, CDR1 is MNHNS and CDR2 SASEGT. Trimming took off 2 bases at V and 5 bases at J, with 18 bases between the two ends. CDR3 sequence (DNA): TGTGCCAGCAGTGAACTAGGGGTTGGAGTTAGGGAGACCCAGTACTTC. This gives the protein CASSELGVGVRETQYF.

On this clone: Other DNA sequences in the same sample also yield this CDR3. CDR3 residues: CASSLGGSSYEQYF. The DNA for the CDR3 is TGTGCCAGCAGTTTAGGGGGGAGTAGCTACGAGCAGTACTTC. V usage is TRBV28 and J usage is TRBJ2-7, with D tentatively TRBD2 (6 bases). Germline V gives CDR1 MDHEN, CDR2 SYDVKM. V was clipped by 2 bases and J by 3 bases, with 11 bases between them. This CDR3 spans 14 amino acids.